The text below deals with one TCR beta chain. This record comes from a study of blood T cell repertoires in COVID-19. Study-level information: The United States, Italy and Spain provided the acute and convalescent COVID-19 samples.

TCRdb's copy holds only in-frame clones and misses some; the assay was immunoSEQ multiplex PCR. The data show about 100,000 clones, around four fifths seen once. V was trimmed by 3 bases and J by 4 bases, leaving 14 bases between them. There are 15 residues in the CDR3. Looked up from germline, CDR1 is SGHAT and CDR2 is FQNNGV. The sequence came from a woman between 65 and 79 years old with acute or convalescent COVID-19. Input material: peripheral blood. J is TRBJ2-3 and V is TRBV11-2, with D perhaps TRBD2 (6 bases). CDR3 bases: TGTGCCAGCAGCTTCACTAGCTCTATGGCAGATACGCAGTATTTT. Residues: CASSFTSSMADTQYF.